The rows below give T cell receptor beta chains drawn from one sample of a study of blood T cell repertoires in COVID-19. Sequencing used immunoSEQ multiplex PCR; TCRdb keeps in-frame clones, though not all of them. The table lists roughly 150,000 clones, about four fifths of them singletons, with 0.5% to 0.65% in the top ten. The sample consisted of peripheral blood. Receptors originate from a man between 60 and 75 years old with acute or convalescent COVID-19. Both conserved end residues are part of each CDR3. The order of the fields is J gene, clone size, D gene, V gene, CDR3 protein, CDR3 DNA. D genes are given only for firm matches. Size values are once, few and many counts, or a class for expanded clones, and some rows have none.

J: TRBJ1-5
size: -
D: -
V: TRBV19
CDR3: CASTPFGGGYSNQPQHF
DNA: TGTGCCAGTACTCCTTTCGGGGGGGGCTATAGCAATCAGCCCCAGCATTTT

J: TRBJ2-7
size: -
D: TRBD2
V: TRBV5-8
CDR3: CASSPGTSGTYEQYF
DNA: TGTGCCAGCAGCCCAGGGACTAGCGGGACCTACGAGCAGTACTTC

J: TRBJ2-1
size: -
D: TRBD2
V: TRBV6-5
CDR3: CASLRSGRMYNEQFF
DNA: TGTGCCAGCCTTAGAAGCGGGAGGATGTACAATGAGCAGTTCTTC

J: TRBJ1-2
size: once
D: TRBD1
V: TRBV19
CDR3: CASSIPRQDRGYGYTF
DNA: TGTGCCAGTAGTATTCCTCGGCAGGACAGGGGTTATGGCTACACCTTC

J: TRBJ1-1
size: -
D: TRBD1
V: TRBV19
CDR3: CASHPPGQAKGTEAFF
DNA: TGTGCCAGCCACCCGCCGGGACAGGCGAAGGGCACTGAAGCTTTCTTT

J: TRBJ1-2
size: few
D: -
V: TRBV2
CDR3: CAASSSGPNYGYTF
DNA: TGTGCCGCTAGTAGTAGCGGGCCTAACTATGGCTACACCTTC

J: TRBJ1-6
size: -
D: -
V: TRBV2
CDR3: CASREGRGDYNSPLHF
DNA: TGTGCCAGCAGGGAAGGGCGAGGTGACTATAATTCACCCCTCCACTTT

J: TRBJ2-5
size: once
D: TRBD1
V: TRBV4-1
CDR3: CASSRTGIHQETQYF
DNA: TGCGCCAGCAGCCGGACAGGGATTCACCAAGAGACCCAGTACTTC

J: TRBJ2-4
size: -
D: -
V: TRBV5-8
CDR3: CASSSRGFNIQYF
DNA: TGTGCCAGCAGCTCGAGGGGGTTCAACATTCAGTACTTC

J: TRBJ1-2
size: once
D: -
V: TRBV27
CDR3: CASRRGDTNYGYTF
DNA: TGTGCCAGCAGGCGAGGGGACACTAACTATGGCTACACCTTC

J: TRBJ2-1
size: many
D: -
V: TRBV21-1
CDR3: CASSKFGSGTIYTEQFF
DNA: -

J: TRBJ1-1
size: -
D: TRBD1
V: TRBV19
CDR3: CASSPPAGQGNTEAFF
DNA: TGTGCCAGTAGTCCCCCGGCGGGACAGGGGAACACTGAAGCTTTCTTT

J: TRBJ2-1
size: -
D: TRBD2
V: TRBV7-3
CDR3: CASSRKRGGLNEQFF
DNA: TGTGCCAGCAGCCGTAAGCGGGGGGGCCTGAATGAGCAGTTCTTC

J: TRBJ1-3
size: -
D: -
V: TRBV19
CDR3: CAITGFRNTIYF
DNA: TGTGCCATCACAGGATTTCGAAACACCATATATTTT

J: TRBJ2-7
size: -
D: TRBD2
V: TRBV18
CDR3: CASSPPASGGAGNYEQYF
DNA: TGTGCCAGCTCACCCCCCGCTAGCGGGGGGGCCGGTAACTACGAGCAGTACTTC

J: TRBJ2-5
size: once
D: TRBD1
V: TRBV19
CDR3: CASSLTGGRETQYF
DNA: TGTGCCAGTAGTTTGACAGGGGGCCGAGAGACCCAGTACTTC

J: TRBJ1-5
size: -
D: TRBD1
V: TRBV19
CDR3: CASTSLPGQAQPQHF
DNA: TGTGCCAGTACCTCTCTCCCGGGACAGGCACAGCCCCAGCATTTT

J: TRBJ2-3
size: once
D: TRBD2
V: TRBV7-9
CDR3: CASTRQAGGGTDTQYF
DNA: TGTGCCAGCACCCGCCAAGCGGGAGGAGGCACAGATACGCAGTATTTT

J: TRBJ2-7
size: -
D: -
V: TRBV5-4
CDR3: CASSFGAGQNYEQYF
DNA: TGTGCCAGCAGCTTCGGAGCAGGACAGAACTACGAGCAGTACTTC

J: TRBJ1-4
size: -
D: TRBD1
V: TRBV6-5
CDR3: CASSPSRGLGEKLFF
DNA: TGTGCCAGCAGTCCAAGCAGGGGGCTCGGTGAAAAACTGTTTTTT

J: TRBJ1-2
size: -
D: -
V: TRBV6-4
CDR3: CASSDRRGGYTF
DNA: TGTGCCAGCAGTGACCGCAGGGGAGGCTACACCTTC

J: TRBJ1-1
size: -
D: -
V: TRBV2
CDR3: CASTVVENTEAFF
DNA: TGTGCCAGTACAGTAGTAGAGAACACTGAAGCTTTCTTT

J: TRBJ1-5
size: -
D: -
V: TRBV5-1
CDR3: CASSLSGDFSQPQHF
DNA: TGCGCCAGCAGCTTGAGTGGGGACTTCTCTCAGCCCCAGCATTTT

J: TRBJ1-4
size: -
D: -
V: TRBV10-3
CDR3: CAISAQDTTNEKLFF
DNA: TGTGCCATCAGTGCCCAGGACACAACTAATGAAAAACTGTTTTTT

J: TRBJ2-2
size: -
D: -
V: TRBV5-1
CDR3: CASSLGTLKNEELFF
DNA: TGCGCCAGCAGCTTGGGCACTCTTAAGAACGAGGAGCTGTTTTTT

J: TRBJ2-6
size: once
D: TRBD1
V: TRBV7-2
CDR3: CASSSEQGVVGANVLTF
DNA: TGTGCCAGCAGCTCGGAACAGGGGGTAGTGGGGGCCAACGTCCTGACTTTC

J: TRBJ2-2
size: -
D: -
V: TRBV2
CDR3: CATDTGNTGELFF
DNA: TGTGCCACCGACACAGGGAACACCGGGGAGCTGTTTTTT

J: TRBJ1-3
size: -
D: TRBD1
V: TRBV7-6
CDR3: CASSLSRGLGNTIYF
DNA: TGTGCCAGCAGCTTAAGCAGGGGGCTTGGAAACACCATATATTTT

J: TRBJ1-3
size: few
D: -
V: TRBV5-1
CDR3: CASSLTGTSGNTIYF
DNA: TGCGCCAGCAGCTTGACAGGGACCTCTGGAAACACCATATATTTT

J: TRBJ1-5
size: once
D: -
V: TRBV15
CDR3: CATSRGDRGGQPQHF
DNA: TGTGCCACCAGCAGAGGGGACCGGGGAGGTCAGCCCCAGCATTTT

J: TRBJ1-1
size: -
D: TRBD1
V: TRBV11-2
CDR3: CASSYPNHRGRPSEAFF
DNA: TGTGCCAGCAGCTACCCAAATCACAGGGGGCGCCCCTCTGAAGCTTTCTTT

J: TRBJ2-7
size: -
D: TRBD2
V: TRBV5-4
CDR3: CASSALAGDEQYF
DNA: TGTGCCAGCAGCGCGCTAGCGGGAGACGAGCAGTACTTC

J: TRBJ2-7
size: few
D: TRBD1
V: TRBV7-2
CDR3: CASSPYSGTGLVYEQYF
DNA: TGTGCCAGCAGCCCTTACTCCGGGACAGGGTTAGTCTACGAGCAGTACTTC

J: TRBJ1-4
size: -
D: TRBD1
V: TRBV10-2
CDR3: CASRDRVREKLFF
DNA: TGCGCCAGCAGGGACAGGGTACGTGAAAAACTGTTTTTT

J: TRBJ2-2
size: -
D: -
V: TRBV5-4
CDR3: CASSFAGNGELFF
DNA: TGTGCCAGCAGCTTCGCAGGGAACGGGGAGCTGTTTTTT

J: TRBJ2-1
size: few
D: TRBD2
V: TRBV24-1
CDR3: CATSDQGLAGGNNEQFF
DNA: TGTGCCACCAGTGACCAGGGACTAGCGGGGGGAAACAATGAGCAGTTCTTC

J: TRBJ1-5
size: -
D: -
V: TRBV4-1
CDR3: CASSQVPGKEQPQHF
DNA: TGCGCCAGCAGCCAAGTCCCGGGGAAGGAGCAGCCCCAGCATTTT

J: TRBJ1-2
size: few
D: TRBD1
V: TRBV4-3
CDR3: CASSQLQGAGYTF
DNA: TGCGCCAGCAGCCAGCTACAGGGGGCTGGCTACACCTTC

J: TRBJ2-3
size: -
D: -
V: TRBV27
CDR3: CASTAGTAWGLDTQYF
DNA: TGTGCCAGCACCGCCGGGACCGCATGGGGACTAGATACGCAGTATTTT

J: TRBJ2-7
size: -
D: -
V: TRBV24-1
CDR3: CATSVRGKTGTGEQYF
DNA: TGTGCCACCAGTGTGCGGGGAAAGACGGGAACGGGAGAGCAGTACTTC

J: TRBJ1-1
size: -
D: TRBD1
V: TRBV19
CDR3: CASSITGAGTEAFF
DNA: TGTGCCAGTAGTATTACAGGGGCAGGGACTGAAGCTTTCTTT

J: TRBJ1-2
size: -
D: TRBD1
V: TRBV2
CDR3: CASSGDRGGYGYTF
DNA: TGTGCCAGCAGTGGCGACAGGGGGGGCTATGGCTACACCTTC

J: TRBJ1-5
size: -
D: TRBD1
V: TRBV7-9
CDR3: CASSQQTGAGHQPQHF
DNA: TGTGCCAGCAGCCAGCAGACAGGGGCGGGTCATCAGCCCCAGCATTTT

J: TRBJ2-7
size: -
D: TRBD1
V: TRBV19
CDR3: CATSRDRVSHEQYF
DNA: TGTGCCACCTCCCGGGACAGGGTGTCCCACGAGCAGTACTTC

J: TRBJ2-3
size: -
D: TRBD2
V: TRBV7-2
CDR3: CASSWTSGGAGDTQYF
DNA: TGTGCCAGCAGCTGGACTAGCGGGGGGGCAGGAGATACGCAGTATTTT

J: TRBJ2-7
size: few
D: -
V: TRBV11-2
CDR3: CASSLESGAEQYF
DNA: TGTGCCAGCAGCTTAGAGTCGGGTGCCGAGCAGTACTTC

J: TRBJ1-4
size: -
D: -
V: TRBV18
CDR3: CASSRSTATNEKLFF
DNA: TGTGCCAGCTCTCGATCGACAGCAACTAATGAAAAACTGTTTTTT

J: TRBJ2-1
size: -
D: TRBD2
V: TRBV9
CDR3: CASSAPGLAGSEQFF
DNA: TGTGCCAGCAGCGCCCCGGGACTAGCGGGGTCTGAGCAGTTCTTC